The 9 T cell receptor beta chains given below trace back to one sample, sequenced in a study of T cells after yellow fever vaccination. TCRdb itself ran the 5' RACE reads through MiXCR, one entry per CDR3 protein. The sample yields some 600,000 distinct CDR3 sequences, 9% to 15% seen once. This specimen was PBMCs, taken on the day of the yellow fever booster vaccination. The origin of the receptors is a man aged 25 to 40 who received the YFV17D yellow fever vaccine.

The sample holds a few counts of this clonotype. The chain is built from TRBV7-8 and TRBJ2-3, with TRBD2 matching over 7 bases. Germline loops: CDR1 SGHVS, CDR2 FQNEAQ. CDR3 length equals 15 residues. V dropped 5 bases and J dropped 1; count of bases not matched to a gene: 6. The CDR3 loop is CASSLTTSRTDTQYF. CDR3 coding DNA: TGTGCCAGCAGCCTCACGACTAGCCGCACAGATACGCAGTATTTT.

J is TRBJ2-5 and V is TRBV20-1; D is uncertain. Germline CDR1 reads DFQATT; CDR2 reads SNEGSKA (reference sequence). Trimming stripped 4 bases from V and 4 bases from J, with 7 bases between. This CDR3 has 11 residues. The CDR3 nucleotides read TGCAGTGCTACTTCCGGAGAGACCCAGTACTTC. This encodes CSATSGETQYF.

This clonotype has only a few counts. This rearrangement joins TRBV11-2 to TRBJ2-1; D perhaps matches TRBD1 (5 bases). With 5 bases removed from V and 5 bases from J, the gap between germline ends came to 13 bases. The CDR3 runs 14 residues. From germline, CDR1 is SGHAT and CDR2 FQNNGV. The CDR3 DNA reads TGTGCCAGCAGCATGACAGTTAACCACAATGAGCAGTTCTTC. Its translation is CASSMTVNHNEQFF.

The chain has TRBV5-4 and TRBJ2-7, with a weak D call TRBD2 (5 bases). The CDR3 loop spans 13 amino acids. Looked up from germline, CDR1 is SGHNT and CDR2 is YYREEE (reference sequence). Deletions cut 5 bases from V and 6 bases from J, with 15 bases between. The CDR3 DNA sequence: TGTGCCAGCAGTCAGGACGGAGGCGGCGAGCAGTACTTC. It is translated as CASSQDGGGEQYF.

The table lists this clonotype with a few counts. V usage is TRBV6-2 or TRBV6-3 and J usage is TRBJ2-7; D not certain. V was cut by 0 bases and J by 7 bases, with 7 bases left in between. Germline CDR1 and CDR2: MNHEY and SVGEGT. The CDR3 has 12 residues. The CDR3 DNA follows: TGTGCCAGCAGTTACTCGATGTGGGAGCAGTACTTC. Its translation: CASSYSMWEQYF.

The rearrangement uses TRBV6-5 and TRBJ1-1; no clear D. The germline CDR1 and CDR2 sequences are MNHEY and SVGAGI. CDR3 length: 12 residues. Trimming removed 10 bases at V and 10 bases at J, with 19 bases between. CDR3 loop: CATILGTERAFF. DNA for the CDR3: TGTGCCACCATCCTGGGCACCGAACGAGCTTTCTTT.

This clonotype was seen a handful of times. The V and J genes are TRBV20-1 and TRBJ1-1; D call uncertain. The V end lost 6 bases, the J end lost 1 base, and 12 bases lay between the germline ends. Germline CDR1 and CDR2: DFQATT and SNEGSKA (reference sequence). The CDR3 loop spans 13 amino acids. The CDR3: CSAGRRSNTEAFF. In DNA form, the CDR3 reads TGCAGTGCCGGTAGGAGGTCGAACACTGAAGCTTTCTTT.

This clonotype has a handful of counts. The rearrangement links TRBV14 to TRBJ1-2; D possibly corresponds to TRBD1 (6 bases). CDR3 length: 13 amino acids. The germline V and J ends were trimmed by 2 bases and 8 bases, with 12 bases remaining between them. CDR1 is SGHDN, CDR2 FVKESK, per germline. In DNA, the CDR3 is TGTGCCAGCAGCCAAAACGCAGGGGTCGGCTACACCTTC. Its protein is CASSQNAGVGYTF.

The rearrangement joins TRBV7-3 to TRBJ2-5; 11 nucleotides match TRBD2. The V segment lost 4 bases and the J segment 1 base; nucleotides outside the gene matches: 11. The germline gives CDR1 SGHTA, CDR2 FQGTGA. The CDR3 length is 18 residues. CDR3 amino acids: CASSSIRRGLAAQETQYF. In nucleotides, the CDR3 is TGTGCCAGCAGCTCAATCCGCCGGGGACTAGCGGCCCAAGAGACCCAGTACTTC. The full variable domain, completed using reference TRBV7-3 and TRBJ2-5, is GAGVSQTPSNKVTEKGKYVELRCDPISGHTALYWYRQSLGQGPEFLIYFQGTGAADDSGLPNDRFFAVRPEGSVSTLKIQRTERGDSAVYLCASSSIRRGLAAQETQYFGPGTRLLVL.